A single T cell receptor beta chain is shown here with its context. Its antigen is as yet unknown. This sample was included in a study of cytomegalovirus exposure and HLA in healthy donors. General study results and limits: In a later analysis, a missense DCLRE1C variant was linked to TCR beta V- and J-gene trimming. When the data were analyzed later, several of the most significant clusters appeared to be linked to common viral pathogens.

The PCR had 60 Vbeta and 13 Jbeta primers. Here immunoSEQ multiplex PCR was the method, and the copy in TCRdb shows in-frame clones only, minus some. The sample yields 100,000 to 150,000 clones, about 81% seen once. The junction had 7 bases not matched to a gene; V was cut back by 6 bases and J by 5 bases. The CDR3 extends over 15 amino acids. The germline V gene has CDR1 MDHEN and CDR2 SYDVKM. The rearrangement joins TRBV28 to TRBJ2-3; 11 nucleotides match TRBD2. The source is a woman aged 40 to 55 in good health and CMV-seropositive. Material: PBMCs. The CDR3, as DNA: TGTGCCAGCAGGTTAGCGGGAGGGATGGGAGATACGCAGTATTTT. The encoded protein is CASRLAGGMGDTQYF. The full variable domain, in which reference TRBV28 and TRBJ2-3 provide the parts outside the CDR3, is DVKVTQSSRYLVKRTGEKVFLECVQDMDHENMFWYRQDPGLGLRLIYFSYDVKMKEKGDIPEGYSVSREKKERFSLILESASTNQTSMYLCASRLAGGMGDTQYFGPGTRLTVL.